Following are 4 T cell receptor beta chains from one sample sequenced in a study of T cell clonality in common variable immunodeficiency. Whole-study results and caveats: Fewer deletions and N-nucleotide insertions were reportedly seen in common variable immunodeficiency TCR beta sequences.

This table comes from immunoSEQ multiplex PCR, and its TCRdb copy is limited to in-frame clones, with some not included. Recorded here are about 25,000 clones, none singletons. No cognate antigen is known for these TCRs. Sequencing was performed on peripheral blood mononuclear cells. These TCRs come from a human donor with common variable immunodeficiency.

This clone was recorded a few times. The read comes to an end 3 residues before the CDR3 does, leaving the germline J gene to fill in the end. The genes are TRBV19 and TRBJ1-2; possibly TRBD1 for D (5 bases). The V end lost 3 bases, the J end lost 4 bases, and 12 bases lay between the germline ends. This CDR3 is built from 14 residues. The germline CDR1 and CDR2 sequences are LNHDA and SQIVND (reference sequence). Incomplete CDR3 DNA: TGTGCCAGTAGTATGGGCAGGGCAGGCTATGGC. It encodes CASSMGRAGYG. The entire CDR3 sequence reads CASSMGRAGYGYTF.

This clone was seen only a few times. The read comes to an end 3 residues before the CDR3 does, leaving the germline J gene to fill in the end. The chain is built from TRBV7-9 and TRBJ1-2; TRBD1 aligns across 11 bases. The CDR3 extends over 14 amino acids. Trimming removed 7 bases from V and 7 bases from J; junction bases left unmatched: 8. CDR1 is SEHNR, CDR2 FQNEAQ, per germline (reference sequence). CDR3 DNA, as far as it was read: TGTGCCAGCATCAAAGGGACAGGGGGTGGTGGC. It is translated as CASIKGTGGGG. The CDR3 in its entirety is CASIKGTGGGGYTF.

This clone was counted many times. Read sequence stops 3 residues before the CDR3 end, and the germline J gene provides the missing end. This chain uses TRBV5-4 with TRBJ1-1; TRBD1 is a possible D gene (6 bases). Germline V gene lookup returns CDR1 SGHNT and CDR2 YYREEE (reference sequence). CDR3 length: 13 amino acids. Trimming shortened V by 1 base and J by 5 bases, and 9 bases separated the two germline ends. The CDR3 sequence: CASSLQGRTEAFF. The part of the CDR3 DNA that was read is TGTGCCAGCAGCTTGCAGGGGAGGACTGAA.

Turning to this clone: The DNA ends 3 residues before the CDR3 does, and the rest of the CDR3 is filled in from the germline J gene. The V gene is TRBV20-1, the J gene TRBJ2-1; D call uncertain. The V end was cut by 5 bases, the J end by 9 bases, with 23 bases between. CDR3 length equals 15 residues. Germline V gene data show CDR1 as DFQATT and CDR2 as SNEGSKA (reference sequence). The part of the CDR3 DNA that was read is TGCAGTGCTGCCGATGACTCTCGCACTTTTGTTGAG. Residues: CSAADDSRTFVE. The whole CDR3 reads CSAADDSRTFVEQFF.